Listed below are T cell receptor beta chains from one sample, sequenced in a study of shared clonotypes between healthy human individuals. Repertoires were generated with immunoSEQ multiplex PCR, while TCRdb's copy carries only in-frame clones and drops some. The sample has about 2,100,000 clones, about 93% seen once. Sequencing was done on a sample of naive CD8+ T cells from PBMCs. These receptors were collected from a man between 18 and 29 years old in good health. Some clones in this sample may be carry-over from other donors' samples. The CDR3 runs from the conserved cysteine through the conserved F or W. Fields, in order: V gene, J gene, D gene, clone size, CDR3 protein, CDR3 DNA. D genes are given only for firm matches. The size entry is marked missing in some rows and otherwise reads once, few, many or a size class.

TRBV5-5,TRBJ1-1,-,-,CASSLRVNTEAFF,TGTGCCAGCAGCTTGCGGGTGAACACTGAAGCTTTCTTT
TRBV2,TRBJ2-6,-,-,CASSEAGANVLTF,TGTGCCAGCAGTGAAGCTGGGGCCAACGTCCTGACTTTC
TRBV7-6,TRBJ2-7,-,-,CASSLSVGLSHEQYF,TGTGCCAGCAGCTTATCAGTAGGACTGTCCCACGAGCAGTACTTC
TRBV7-9,TRBJ2-7,TRBD2,-,CASSLGGYPYEQYF,TGTGCCAGCAGCTTGGGAGGGTACCCCTACGAGCAGTACTTC
TRBV5-6,TRBJ1-1,-,-,CASSLLEGFTEAFF,TGTGCCAGCAGCTTGTTAGAGGGGTTTACTGAAGCTTTCTTT
TRBV9,TRBJ2-5,-,-,CASSVDRGTQYF,TGTGCCAGCAGCGTAGACCGGGGGACCCAGTACTTC
TRBV27,TRBJ2-1,-,-,CASSLLPTAHSGSSYNEQFF,TGTGCCAGCAGTTTATTACCCACCGCCCATAGCGGAAGCTCCTACAATGAGCAGTTCTTC
TRBV6-1,TRBJ2-7,-,-,CASAGTYEQYF,TGTGCCAGCGCGGGGACCTACGAGCAGTACTTC
TRBV5-6,TRBJ2-7,-,-,CASSSAYEQYF,TGTGCCAGCAGCTCGGCCTACGAGCAGTACTTC
TRBV4-3,TRBJ2-1,-,-,CASSQDGGEYNEQFF,TGCGCCAGCAGCCAAGACGGCGGGGAATACAATGAGCAGTTCTTC
TRBV6-5,TRBJ2-1,TRBD2,-,CASSLAEGDEQFF,TGTGCCAGCTCACTAGCGGAGGGGGATGAGCAGTTCTTC
TRBV29-1,TRBJ2-7,-,-,CSVEDVAPEQYF,TGCAGCGTTGAAGATGTGGCGCCCGAGCAGTACTTC
TRBV6-6,TRBJ1-1,-,-,CASSPPSHTEAFF,TGTGCCAGCAGCCCCCCAAGTCACACTGAAGCTTTCTTT
TRBV28,TRBJ1-2,TRBD1,-,CASSFGTGDGYTF,TGTGCCAGCAGTTTTGGGACAGGGGATGGCTACACCTTC
TRBV29-1,TRBJ2-1,-,-,CSVVVGLSWDSYNEQFF,TGCAGCGTTGTGGTAGGGCTCTCGTGGGACTCCTACAATGAGCAGTTCTTC
TRBV7-9,TRBJ1-3,-,-,CASYFGNTIYF,TGTGCCAGCTATTTTGGAAACACCATATATTTT
TRBV5-4,TRBJ2-7,-,-,CASSDALSYEQYF,TGTGCCAGCAGCGACGCACTCTCCTACGAGCAGTACTTC
TRBV4-1,TRBJ2-7,-,-,CASSQEGQAYEQYF,TGCGCCAGCAGCCAAGAGGGGCAGGCCTACGAGCAGTACTTC
TRBV9,TRBJ1-5,-,-,CASSVSSWGTRCNQPQHF,TGTGCCAGCAGCGTATCATCCTGGGGCACGAGATGCAATCAGCCCCAGCATTTT
TRBV2,TRBJ2-5,-,-,CASSQGWAGDAETQYF,TGTGCCAGCAGCCAGGGGTGGGCAGGGGATGCGGAGACCCAGTACTTC
TRBV28,TRBJ2-7,-,once,CASPRSSYEQYF,TGTGCCAGCCCCAGGAGCTCCTACGAGCAGTACTTC
TRBV4-1,TRBJ1-2,-,-,CASSQDGPYGYTF,TGCGCCAGCAGCCAAGATGGGCCCTATGGCTACACCTTC
TRBV27,TRBJ2-1,-,-,CASREGVLQQFF,TGTGCCAGCCGAGAGGGTGTACTACAGCAGTTCTTC
TRBV27,TRBJ2-1,TRBD1,-,CASSFLTGTGNNEQFF,TGTGCCAGCAGTTTCCTTACCGGGACAGGGAACAATGAGCAGTTCTTC
TRBV29-1,TRBJ2-1,TRBD2,-,CSVGTGGSYNEQFF,TGCAGCGTTGGCACGGGAGGGTCCTACAATGAGCAGTTCTTC
TRBV28,TRBJ2-6,TRBD1,-,CASSLFRGQGPLLIGANVLTF,TGTGCCAGCAGTTTATTCCGAGGACAGGGCCCCCTGTTGATTGGGGCCAACGTCCTGACTTTC